The rows below give T cell receptor beta chains drawn from one sample of a study of regulatory T cells in long-lasting Graves disease. TCRdb fed the multiplex PCR reads into MiXCR, producing one record per CDR3 protein. The sample consists of roughly 610,000 distinct CDR3 sequences, roughly 16% of them appearing once. This sample also appeared in a second study, on T cells in Graves' hyperthyroidism and ophthalmopathy.

The specimen comprised peripheral blood mononuclear cells (PBMCs), sampled at new diagnosis, from a patient treated with antithyroid drugs. The receptors stem from a woman aged 25 to 39 with Graves disease. The CDR3 runs from the conserved cysteine through the conserved F or W. A D gene is named only where the DNA matches it firmly. A row's size may be missing; if present it is once, few, many or a size class.

clone size: many
V gene: TRBV29-1
J gene: TRBJ1-1
D gene: -
CDR3 DNA: TGCAGCGTCGTCAGGGCGGGTACTGAAGCTTTCTTT
CDR3 protein: CSVVRAGTEAFF

clone size: few
V gene: TRBV28
J gene: TRBJ2-7
D gene: TRBD2
CDR3 DNA: TGTGCCAGCAGTTTAAAGGGCTTAGCGGGGACATACGAGCAGTACTTC
CDR3 protein: CASSLKGLAGTYEQYF

clone size: many
V gene: TRBV7-2
J gene: TRBJ2-5
D gene: TRBD1
CDR3 DNA: TGTGCCAGCGGGACAGGGGACCAAGAGACCCAGTACTTC
CDR3 protein: CASGTGDQETQYF

clone size: few
V gene: TRBV19
J gene: TRBJ2-7
D gene: -
CDR3 DNA: TGTGCCAGTAGCGACAGCGGCTCCTACGAGCAGTACTTC
CDR3 protein: CASSDSGSYEQYF

clone size: many
V gene: TRBV6-1
J gene: TRBJ1-5
D gene: -
CDR3 DNA: TGTGCCAGCAGAACCACACCGGTGGGCAATCAGCCCCAGCATTTT
CDR3 protein: CASRTTPVGNQPQHF

clone size: -
V gene: TRBV3-1
J gene: TRBJ1-2
D gene: TRBD1
CDR3 DNA: TGTGCCAGCAGCCCCTCCGTCGTCTCAGGGACAGGGGGCTACACCTTC
CDR3 protein: CASSPSVVSGTGGYTF

clone size: few
V gene: TRBV6-1
J gene: TRBJ2-7
D gene: -
CDR3 DNA: TGTGCCAGCATCTTGGTAGGCCAAAGCTCCTACGAGCAGTACTTC
CDR3 protein: CASILVGQSSYEQYF

clone size: -
V gene: TRBV3-1
J gene: TRBJ2-1
D gene: -
CDR3 DNA: TGTGCCAGCAGCCAAAGCCGTCTCGGTGGGGGCTCTGGGTTCTTC
CDR3 protein: CASSQSRLGGGSGFF

clone size: -
V gene: TRBV30
J gene: TRBJ1-3
D gene: -
CDR3 DNA: TGTGCCTGGAGTTTAGGGTCCTCTGGAAACACCATATATTTT
CDR3 protein: CAWSLGSSGNTIYF

clone size: -
V gene: TRBV7-3
J gene: TRBJ2-2
D gene: TRBD1
CDR3 DNA: TGTGCCAGCAGGTTATGGGCCCCCGGGACAGGGGACACCGGGGAGCTGTTTTTT
CDR3 protein: CASRLWAPGTGDTGELFF

clone size: -
V gene: TRBV30
J gene: TRBJ1-5
D gene: -
CDR3 DNA: TGTGCCTGGAGTGTGGGCAGGGATGGCAATCAGCCCCAGCATTTT
CDR3 protein: CAWSVGRDGNQPQHF

clone size: many
V gene: TRBV20-1
J gene: TRBJ1-2
D gene: TRBD1
CDR3 DNA: TGCAGTGCTGCTAGACAGGGGGTTCTTGGCTACACCTTC
CDR3 protein: CSAARQGVLGYTF

clone size: many
V gene: TRBV2
J gene: TRBJ2-4
D gene: -
CDR3 DNA: TGTGCCAGCAGTGAGCAGCGGGCGACGGCCAAAAACATTCAGTACTTC
CDR3 protein: CASSEQRATAKNIQYF

clone size: many
V gene: TRBV29-1
J gene: TRBJ1-2
D gene: -
CDR3 DNA: TGCAGCGGCCTAGGGGCGGTAAGGGATGGCTACACCTTC
CDR3 protein: CSGLGAVRDGYTF

clone size: -
V gene: TRBV28
J gene: TRBJ1-2
D gene: -
CDR3 DNA: TGTGCCAGCCGCACGGGCGGGGGTCGAGCCCTCTATGGCTACACCTTC
CDR3 protein: CASRTGGGRALYGYTF

clone size: -
V gene: TRBV7-3
J gene: TRBJ2-1
D gene: -
CDR3 DNA: TGTGCCAGCAGCATGGGGGCGGGCAGGACGAGAGGTGAGCAGTTCTTC
CDR3 protein: CASSMGAGRTRGEQFF

clone size: many
V gene: TRBV11-2
J gene: TRBJ2-3
D gene: TRBD1
CDR3 DNA: TGTGCCAGCAGCTTAGCGGACAGGGAGGATACGCAGTATTTT
CDR3 protein: CASSLADREDTQYF

clone size: few
V gene: TRBV5-1
J gene: TRBJ2-7
D gene: TRBD2
CDR3 DNA: TGCGCCAGCAGCTTGTTGTCTAGCGGGGACTTCTACGAGCAGTACTTC
CDR3 protein: CASSLLSSGDFYEQYF

clone size: -
V gene: TRBV7-9
J gene: TRBJ2-5
D gene: -
CDR3 DNA: TGTGCCAGCAGCTTAGGAGGTTCGGCGTACCAAGAGACCCAGTACTTC
CDR3 protein: CASSLGGSAYQETQYF

clone size: many
V gene: TRBV2
J gene: TRBJ2-1
D gene: -
CDR3 DNA: TGTGCCAGCAGTGGGCTGCGCGGCCCCCGAGGCTCCTACAATGAGCAGTTCTTC
CDR3 protein: CASSGLRGPRGSYNEQFF